These T cell receptor beta chains were read from a single sample in a study of regulatory and conventional T cells in RAG deficiency. Here immunoSEQ multiplex PCR was the method, and the copy in TCRdb shows in-frame clones only, minus some. Of 30,000 to 40,000 clones in the sample, 70% to 80% are singletons; the top ten hold 3.4%. This sample was also put to use in a study of regulatory T cells.

The sequenced material came from CD4+ effector T cells sorted from blood. Every receptor here comes from a human donor in good health. The CDR3 runs from the conserved cysteine through the conserved F or W. The D gene is left open where the match is weak. Clone size is shown for a subset of rows, as once, few, many or a class of expanded clone.

size	J	D	V	CDR3	DNA
few	TRBJ1-5	-	TRBV9	CASSVEGGRNQPQHF	TGTGCCAGCAGCGTAGAGGGGGGACGGAATCAGCCCCAGCATTTT
few	TRBJ1-5	-	TRBV11-2	CASSLAVRHQPQHF	TGTGCCAGCAGCTTAGCAGTACGACATCAGCCCCAGCATTTT
-	TRBJ1-1	-	TRBV25-1	CASSPSQSLNTEAFF	TGTGCCAGCAGCCCGTCTCAGTCGTTGAACACTGAAGCTTTCTTT
once	TRBJ1-3	-	TRBV6-6	CASSYRGSASF	TGTGCCAGCAGTTACAGGGGGTCGGCTTCTTTT
-	TRBJ1-1	-	TRBV9	CASSPQGGYWGANTEAFF	TGTGCCAGCAGCCCCCAAGGTGGGTATTGGGGGGCTAACACTGAAGCTTTCTTT
once	TRBJ2-5	-	TRBV30	CAWSVDHQETQYF	TGTGCCTGGAGTGTAGACCACCAAGAGACCCAGTACTTC
few	TRBJ1-6	-	TRBV4-1	CASSQGAVPSPLHF	TGCGCCAGCAGCCAAGGGGCAGTACCTTCACCCCTCCACTTT
-	TRBJ1-5	-	TRBV19	CASSIRGGGNQPQHF	TGTGCCAGTAGTATACGCGGGGGCGGCAATCAGCCCCAGCATTTT
-	TRBJ1-2	-	TRBV12-5	CASGLVRGIGGYTF	TGTGCTAGTGGTTTGGTACGGGGGATAGGTGGCTACACCTTC
-	TRBJ2-5	TRBD1	TRBV19	CASRQGGSQETQYF	TGTGCCAGCAGACAGGGGGGGAGCCAAGAGACCCAGTACTTC
-	TRBJ1-5	-	TRBV28	CASSLGDVPSNQPQHF	TGTGCCAGCAGTTTAGGGGACGTTCCGAGCAATCAGCCCCAGCATTTT
few	TRBJ2-7	-	TRBV27	CASSLYSQRFYEQYF	TGTGCCAGCAGTTTATACTCCCAGAGATTCTACGAGCAGTACTTC
-	TRBJ2-7	-	TRBV7-8	CASSRETRQDSYEQYF	TGTGCCAGCAGCAGAGAGACACGTCAAGACTCCTACGAGCAGTACTTC
-	TRBJ2-5	TRBD2	TRBV4-1	CASSQDRVSGDPAQYF	TGCGCCAGCAGCCAAGATCGTGTTAGCGGGGACCCGGCCCAGTACTTC
-	TRBJ1-1	TRBD1	TRBV15	CATSRSTGAVNTEAFF	TGTGCCACCAGCAGATCAACAGGGGCAGTGAACACTGAAGCTTTCTTT
few	TRBJ1-6	TRBD1	TRBV4-1	CASSQVRGSPLHF	TGCGCCAGCAGCCAAGTCAGGGGGTCACCCCTCCACTTT
-	TRBJ2-3	TRBD2	TRBV7-3	CASSLAGGPNTDTQYF	TGTGCCAGCAGTTTAGCGGGGGGGCCTAACACAGATACGCAGTATTTT
few	TRBJ1-3	-	TRBV9	CASSVGPGPELGNTIYF	TGTGCCAGCAGCGTAGGTCCCGGTCCGGAGTTAGGAAACACCATATATTTT
-	TRBJ1-1	-	TRBV30	CAWKAEIMNTEAFF	TGTGCCTGGAAGGCAGAAATCATGAACACTGAAGCTTTCTTT
-	TRBJ1-6	TRBD1	TRBV18	CASSTGQGYSPLHF	TGTGCCAGCTCAACGGGACAGGGGTATTCACCCCTCCACTTT
few	TRBJ1-3	-	TRBV6-6	CASSETRRLAGNTIYF	TGTGCCAGCAGCGAGACCAGACGGCTAGCTGGAAACACCATATATTTT
-	TRBJ2-3	-	TRBV27	CASSHAGGTDTQYF	TGTGCCAGCAGCCATGCGGGTGGCACAGATACGCAGTATTTT
-	TRBJ2-3	-	TRBV11-2	CASSLGVSTDTQYF	TGTGCCAGCAGCTTAGGGGTGAGCACAGATACGCAGTATTTT
-	TRBJ1-1	-	TRBV15	CATSRDTAEAFF	TGTGCCACCAGCAGAGATACAGCGGAAGCTTTCTTT
-	TRBJ2-2	TRBD1	TRBV5-1	CASSLGQGNTGELFF	TGCGCCAGCAGCCTAGGACAGGGCAACACCGGGGAGCTGTTTTTT
-	TRBJ2-6	-	TRBV2	CASSRGRLSGANVLTF	TGTGCCAGCAGCCGGGGGCGACTCTCTGGGGCCAACGTCCTGACTTTC
-	TRBJ1-1	TRBD1	TRBV7-2	CASSLVGTGGAEAFF	TGTGCCAGCAGCTTAGTGGGAACAGGGGGCGCGGAGGCTTTCTTT
-	TRBJ2-3	TRBD1	TRBV30	CACGDRLFSDTQYF	TGTGCCTGCGGGGACAGACTCTTTTCAGATACGCAGTATTTT
-	TRBJ2-7	-	TRBV5-4	CASSLGGPESYEQYF	TGTGCCAGCAGCCTCGGGGGCCCCGAAAGCTACGAGCAGTACTTC
-	TRBJ2-3	-	TRBV9	CASSVAAGSLDTQYF	TGTGCCAGCAGCGTAGCGGCAGGGAGTTTAGATACGCAGTATTTT
-	TRBJ1-2	-	TRBV28	CASSLSGGRNYGYTF	TGTGCCAGCAGTTTGTCGGGGGGACGTAACTATGGCTACACCTTC
-	TRBJ2-1	-	TRBV2	CASSEGYGEQFF	TGTGCCAGCAGTGAAGGATATGGTGAGCAGTTCTTC
-	TRBJ2-2	-	TRBV5-1	CASSQTQNTGELFF	TGCGCCAGCAGCCAGACACAGAACACCGGGGAGCTGTTTTTT
-	TRBJ2-7	-	TRBV7-2	CASSSQGSIYEQYF	TGTGCCAGCAGCTCACAGGGAAGTATCTACGAGCAGTACTTC
-	TRBJ1-2	-	TRBV27	CASSRRNSNYGYTF	TGTGCCAGCAGCCGACGGAATAGTAACTATGGCTACACCTTC
-	TRBJ2-5	-	TRBV5-1	CASSLGPSQETQYF	TGCGCCAGCAGCTTGGGCCCCTCTCAAGAGACCCAGTACTTC
few	TRBJ2-1	TRBD2	TRBV27	CASRNAGGSYNEQFF	TGTGCCAGCAGGAACGCGGGGGGCTCCTACAATGAGCAGTTCTTC
-	TRBJ1-1	-	TRBV6-5	CASRFRDKNTEAFF	TGTGCCAGCAGGTTTCGGGACAAGAACACTGAAGCTTTCTTT
few	TRBJ1-2	TRBD1	TRBV5-5	CASSYLGQVPTNYGYTF	TGTGCCAGCAGCTACCTGGGACAGGTTCCGACTAACTATGGCTACACCTTC
-	TRBJ1-1	TRBD1	TRBV2	CASRENRGKAFF	TGTGCCAGCAGGGAAAACAGGGGTAAGGCTTTCTTT
once	TRBJ2-7	TRBD1	TRBV4-1	CASSQDSAGGSYEQYF	TGCGCCAGCAGCCAAGATTCCGCAGGGGGCTCCTACGAGCAGTACTTC
-	TRBJ2-3	-	TRBV4-2	CASSQNPQVNTQYF	TGTGCCAGCAGCCAAAATCCCCAGGTGAATACGCAGTATTTT
-	TRBJ1-2	-	TRBV28	CASSLWKEGGDSNYGYTF	TGTGCCAGCAGTTTATGGAAGGAGGGGGGCGACTCTAACTATGGCTACACCTTC
-	TRBJ1-2	TRBD1	TRBV29-1	CSVAGGAGYTF	TGCAGCGTTGCAGGGGGGGCTGGCTACACCTTC
once	TRBJ1-4	TRBD1	TRBV2	CASRSPRGQGANEKLFF	TGTGCCAGCAGATCCCCTAGAGGGCAGGGGGCTAATGAAAAACTGTTTTTT
-	TRBJ1-2	-	TRBV5-1	CASSLQSNYGYTF	TGCGCCAGCAGCTTGCAATCGAACTATGGCTACACCTTC
-	TRBJ2-2	TRBD1	TRBV12-5	CASGPTGALNTGELFF	TGTGCTAGTGGTCCGACAGGGGCACTCAACACCGGGGAGCTGTTTTTT
-	TRBJ1-5	-	TRBV6-1	CATGVEPNQPQHF	TGTGCCACGGGGGTAGAGCCTAATCAGCCCCAGCATTTT